Following are 6 T cell receptor delta chains from one sample sequenced in a study of γδ T cells in repeated Plasmodium falciparum infection. Gammadelta T cells were flow-sorted from PBMC into Vgamma9/Vdelta2+ and Vdelta2-negative populations for bulk analysis. TCRdb reprocessed the multiplex PCR reads through CATT. The sample consists of 75,000 to 100,000 delta-chain clones, approximately 1.5% of them appearing once. The sample was gamma-delta T cells from blood. The receptors were sampled from a pool of human donors (malaria-infected and uninfected, not separated).

This clone turned up a few times. The amino acid sequence in TCRdb belongs to a much larger clone and departs from this DNA's translation at residue 8, likely a sequencing read error; the sequence shown is translated from the DNA. The chain recombines TRDV1 with TRDJ1, with 10 bases identical to TRDD3. TCRdb supplies no J gene; here it was assigned by aligning the nucleotide sequence to germline. Germline assignment: CDR1 TSWWSYY and CDR2 QGS. The CDR3 totals 19 residues. The trim removed 3 bases at V and 2 bases at J, leaving 15 bases unmatched. CDR3 DNA: TGTGCTCTTGGGGATCCTCACCCCTACGCCTGGGGGATAACCGATAAACTCATCTTT. Protein sequence: CALGDPHPYAWGITDKLIF.

At least ten counts were recorded for this clone. V usage is TRDV1 and J usage is TRDJ1; 10 positions agree with TRDD3. Germline V gives CDR1 TSWWSYY, CDR2 QGS. V was pared by 2 bases and J by 2 bases, with 11 bases of the junction left unmatched. The CDR3 extends over 18 amino acids. CDR3 nucleotides: TGTGCTCTTGGGGAAATCCTGGATGGGGGATACCGGACCGATAAACTCATCTTT. Translation gives CALGEILDGGYRTDKLIF.

This clone was seen many times. TCRdb lists the protein of a much larger clone for this DNA, which differs at residue 13, so this is likely a read error; the protein given here is translated from the DNA itself. The chain recombines TRDV1 with TRDJ1, with D perhaps matching TRDD3 (5 bases). CDR1 and CDR2 (germline): TSWWSYY, QGS. This CDR3 has 19 amino acids. Between the trimmed V and J ends, which lost 5 bases and 1 base, there was a span of 26 bases. CDR3 sequence reads: CALGNWSRVLEGSTDKLIF. The CDR3 region has the DNA TGTGCTCTTGGGAACTGGAGCCGCGTACTGGAGGGGAGCACCGATAAACTCATCTTT.

This clone occurred a few times. This DNA translates differently at residue 8 from the TCRdb protein, which is that of a much larger clone; a read error is likely, and the protein shown is the DNA's own translation. The chain joins TRDV1 to TRDJ1; the D gene is possibly TRDD3 (6 bases). TCRdb offers no J gene call, so here the DNA was matched to germline to obtain one. This CDR3 has 21 residues. V lost 4 bases to trimming and J lost 0 bases, with 30 bases between them. Germline V lookup: CDR1 TSWWSYY, CDR2 QGS. The CDR3: CALGGRPPLKTGDSYTDKLIF. CDR3 sequence (DNA): TGTGCTCTTGGGGGGCGGCCTCCCCTTAAAACGGGGGACTCGTACACCGATAAACTCATCTTT.

A few counts support this clone. This probably arose from a read error, given a far larger clone one base away. Other DNA variants within this sample encode the same CDR3. This chain joins TRDV2 and TRDJ1; the match to TRDD3 covers 13 bases. The J gene, absent from TCRdb, was called here by matching the DNA to germline. Germline values: CDR1 GEAIGNYY, CDR2 EKD. The length of the CDR3 is 24 residues. CDR3 loop: CACDTGPISGKVLGDTLNSDKLIF. In nucleotides, the CDR3 is TGTGCCTGCGACACTGGCCCTATTTCCGGCAAAGTACTGGGGGATACGCTAAACTCCGATAAACTCATCTTT.

The genes are TRDV1 and TRDJ1; TRDD3 agrees at 9 bases. The J gene, not given by TCRdb, was assigned here from a germline match of the nucleotide sequence. From germline, CDR1 is TSWWSYY and CDR2 QGS. This CDR3 comprises 30 residues. V shed 3 bases, J shed 4 bases, and the junction held 51 bases outside the gene matches. The CDR3 DNA follows: TGTGCTCTTGGGGAGATTGGCCGTCAATATACCTTTCATTTCCTGTACCGGAGGATTTGGGGGATAACGTTACTCGATAAACTCATCTTT. It codes for CALGEIGRQYTFHFLYRRIWGITLLDKLIF.